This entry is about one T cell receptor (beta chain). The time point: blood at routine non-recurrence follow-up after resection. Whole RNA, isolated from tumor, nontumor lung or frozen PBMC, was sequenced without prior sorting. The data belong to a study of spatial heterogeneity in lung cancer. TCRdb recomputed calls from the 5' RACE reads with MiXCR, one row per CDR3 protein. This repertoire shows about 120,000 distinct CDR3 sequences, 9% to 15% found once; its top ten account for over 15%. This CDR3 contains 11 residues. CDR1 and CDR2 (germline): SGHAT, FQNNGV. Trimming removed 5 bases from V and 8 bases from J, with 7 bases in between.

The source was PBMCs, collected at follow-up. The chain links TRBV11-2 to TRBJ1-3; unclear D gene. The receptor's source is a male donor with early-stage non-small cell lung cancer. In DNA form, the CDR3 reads TGTGCCAGCAGCCCTCTAGACACCATATATTTT. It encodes CASSPLDTIYF.